Below are 24 T cell receptor beta chains sequenced from a single sample in a study of response to subunit inactivated influenza vaccine. One entry per CDR3 protein results from TCRdb running MiXCR on the RT-PCR reads. The sample records 500,000 to 700,000 distinct CDR3 sequences, 20% to 25% being singletons. This sample was also put to use in a study of T cells expressing NK-cell markers. That work contributes: As the method of synthesis, 5'RACE template switching with UMIs yielded TCR beta cDNA.

The sample in question was CD4+ T cells sorted from PBMCs, obtained 11 to 12 days after vaccination. Source of these receptors: a man aged 50-59 years who received an inactivated influenza vaccine.

The genes are TRBV11-2 and TRBJ2-3, with 7 bases that match TRBD1. The V gene's germline CDR1 is SGHAT and CDR2 FQNNGV. The CDR3 consists of 16 residues. V was clipped by 0 bases and J by 2 bases; unmatched bases: 5. Here the CDR3 reads CASSLDGTEFTDTQYF. In nucleotides, the CDR3 is TGTGCCAGCAGCTTAGACGGGACAGAGTTCACAGATACGCAGTATTTT.

In this sample, this clonotype turned up a few times. This rearrangement joins TRBV29-1 to TRBJ1-2; 7 bases fit TRBD1. The CDR3 is 13 amino acids. V dropped 7 bases and J dropped 2; count of bases not matched to a gene: 7. Germline CDR1 is SQVTM and CDR2 is ANQGSEA. Here the CDR3 reads CSALGGANYGYTF. The CDR3 DNA follows: TGCAGCGCCCTAGGGGGCGCCAACTATGGCTACACCTTC.

Concerning this clonotype: Given a much more abundant clone one base away, this may be a read error. This sequence joins TRBV11-3 and TRBJ2-3, with a possible D match to TRBD1 (6 bases). This CDR3 is 15 amino acids long. Germline V gives CDR1 SGHNT, CDR2 YENEEA. Trimming cost V 6 bases and J 1 base, with 14 bases left between them. CDR3 DNA: TGTGCCAGCAGTCGAGGACAGCGACGCACAGATACGCAGTATTTT. Its translation is CASSRGQRRTDTQYF.

The rearrangement joins TRBV6-1 to TRBJ2-2; D gene ambiguous. Germline CDR1 is MNHNS and CDR2 is SASEGT. The CDR3 is made up of 14 amino acids. V was clipped by 7 bases and J by 1 base, with 10 bases between them. This CDR3 reads CASKYTQNTGELFF. Written as DNA, the CDR3 is TGTGCCAGCAAATACACACAGAACACCGGGGAGCTGTTTTTT.

This chain connects TRBV28 to TRBJ2-2, with 14 nucleotides matching TRBD2. V lost 7 bases, J lost 5 bases, and 6 bases stayed unmatched. The germline V gene encodes CDR1 MDHEN and CDR2 SYDVKM. The CDR3 spans 16 residues. The CDR3 region is CASTKRLAGGTGELFF. The CDR3 DNA follows: TGTGCCAGCACAAAAAGACTAGCGGGAGGGACCGGGGAGCTGTTTTTT.

Only a few counts were recorded for this clonotype. The chain employs TRBV20-1 and TRBJ2-7; TRBD2 aligns across 13 bases. Looked up from germline, CDR1 is DFQATT and CDR2 is SNEGSKA (reference sequence). Trimming removed 3 bases from V and 0 bases from J; junction bases left unmatched: 2. The CDR3 is made up of 15 amino acids. CDR3 DNA sequence: TGCAGTGCTAGGGGACTAGCGGGGACCTCCTACGAGCAGTACTTC. As protein: CSARGLAGTSYEQYF.

V is TRBV7-7 and J is TRBJ2-1, with D unresolved. Germline V gives CDR1 SSHAT, CDR2 FNYEAQ (reference sequence). There are 15 residues in the CDR3. Between the trimmed V and J ends, which lost 3 bases and 2 bases, there was a span of 11 bases. CDR3 region: CASSFEIAAYNEQFF. CDR3 DNA sequence: TGTGCCAGCAGCTTCGAGATCGCGGCCTACAATGAGCAGTTCTTC. Full variable domain (remainder filled in from reference TRBV7-7 and TRBJ2-1): GAGVSQSPRYKVTKRGQDVTLRCDPISSHATLYWYQQALGQGPEFLTYFNYEAQPDKSGLPSDRFSAERPEGSISTLTIQRTEQRDSAMYRCASSFEIAAYNEQFFGPGTRLTVL.

A few counts support this clonotype. The chain has TRBV11-2 and TRBJ1-2, with 7 bases matching TRBD1. V lost 1 base to trimming and J lost 4 bases; unmatched junction nucleotides: 6. Germline V CDR1 and CDR2: SGHAT, FQNNGV. The CDR3 is made up of 15 amino acids. CDR3 nucleotides: TGTGCCAGCAGCTTAGGCGGGGACAGATTCTATGGCTACACCTTC. Amino acid sequence: CASSLGGDRFYGYTF.

This clonotype came up a few times. The J gene is TRBJ2-4, the V gene TRBV6-6; no firm D call. This CDR3 is 12 amino acids long. V gave up 5 bases and J gave up 8 bases, with 10 bases separating them. The germline V gene has CDR1 MNHNY and CDR2 SVGAGI (reference sequence). CDR3 nucleotide sequence: TGTGCCAGCAGTACCGACGGTTACATTCAGTACTTC. Encoded protein: CASSTDGYIQYF.

The chain links TRBV12-3 or TRBV12-4 to TRBJ1-1, with D unresolved. The V and J ends lost 0 bases and 4 bases respectively, with 12 bases between them. The CDR3 totals 15 residues. DNA for the CDR3: TGTGCCAGCAGTTTAGCCCCGGGAGTTTCCACTGAAGCTTTCTTT. It translates to CASSLAPGVSTEAFF.

The table lists this clonotype with a few counts. The gene calls are TRBV20-1 and TRBJ2-1, with 8 nucleotides matching TRBD2. V shed 1 base, J shed 6 bases, and the junction held 5 bases outside the gene matches. The CDR3 contains 14 residues. Germline lookup yields CDR1 DFQATT and CDR2 SNEGSKA (reference sequence). The CDR3 nucleotides are TGCAGTGCTAGAGGGGGACTAGGATTCAATGAGCAGTTCTTC. The encoded protein is CSARGGLGFNEQFF.

The rearrangement uses TRBV28 and TRBJ2-7; the D gene is possibly TRBD1 (7 bases). V gave up 5 bases and J gave up 2 bases, with 19 bases separating them. Germline V gives CDR1 MDHEN, CDR2 SYDVKM. The CDR3 totals 16 residues. The CDR3, as DNA: TGTGCCAGCAGTCTCCGACAGGGCCGGGGGCCCTACGAGCAGTACTTC. This sequence encodes CASSLRQGRGPYEQYF. Full variable domain (remainder filled in from reference TRBV28 and TRBJ2-7): DVKVTQSSRYLVKRTGEKVFLECVQDMDHENMFWYRQDPGLGLRLIYFSYDVKMKEKGDIPEGYSVSREKKERFSLILESASTNQTSMYLCASSLRQGRGPYEQYFGPGTRLTVT.

This clonotype was counted a few times. J is TRBJ2-5 and V is TRBV7-9, with D possibly being TRBD2 (6 bases). Per germline, CDR1 SEHNR and CDR2 FQNEAQ (reference sequence). V gave up 5 bases and J gave up 4 bases, with 20 bases separating them. The CDR3 is made up of 16 amino acids. CDR3 protein: CASSTIGRPKGETQYF. As DNA, the CDR3 is TGTGCCAGCAGCACCATTGGGAGGCCCAAGGGAGAGACCCAGTACTTC. The variable domain in full, completed from reference TRBV7-9 and TRBJ2-5, reads DTGVSQNPRHKITKRGQNVTFRCDPISEHNRLYWYRQTLGQGPEFLTYFQNEAQLEKSRLLSDRFSAERPKGSFSTLEIQRTEQGDSAMYLCASSTIGRPKGETQYFGPGTRLLVL.

For the CDR3, the DNA is TGTGCCAGCAATCTAGGACTAGCGGGTAGCACCGGGGAGCTGTTTTTT. Its protein product is CASNLGLAGSTGELFF. The V call is TRBV6-2 or TRBV6-3, the J call TRBJ2-2, with TRBD2 matching over 11 bases. Germline V gene lookup returns CDR1 MNHEY and CDR2 SVGEGT. V lost 7 bases, J lost 4 bases, and 8 bases stayed unmatched. CDR3 length equals 16 residues.

The chain employs TRBV7-2 and TRBJ1-2, with 8 bases matching TRBD1. The germline V gene encodes CDR1 SGHTA and CDR2 FQGNSA. The CDR3 spans 14 residues. With 4 bases clipped from V and 4 bases from J, the junction kept 5 bases outside the gene matches. The CDR3 nucleotides read TGTGCCAGCAGCTACCAGGGGGCTTTCTATGGCTACACCTTC. It is translated as CASSYQGAFYGYTF.

This clonotype was seen many times. For the CDR3, the DNA is TGTGCCAGCAGCTTAGATCGGGGGGGGTTTGGGGCCAACGTCCTGACTTTC. Amino acid sequence: CASSLDRGGFGANVLTF. The gene calls are TRBV11-2 and TRBJ2-6; 8 bases map to TRBD2. The length of the CDR3 is 17 residues. Germline V CDR1 and CDR2: SGHAT, FQNNGV. The ends lost 0 bases at V and 3 bases at J; junction bases unmatched: 4.

The V and J genes are TRBV9 and TRBJ2-5; D uncertain. The length of the CDR3 is 14 residues. The ends were cut back, 5 bases at V and 2 bases at J, with 13 bases in the middle. From germline, CDR1 is SGDLS and CDR2 YYNGEE. The CDR3 protein is CASSLDARQETQYF. The DNA for the CDR3 is TGTGCCAGCAGTTTGGACGCGAGACAAGAGACCCAGTACTTC.

The V and J genes are TRBV4-3 and TRBJ2-3; 8 bases fit TRBD1. The ends lost 0 bases at V and 0 bases at J; junction bases unmatched: 2. The length of the CDR3 is 16 residues. The germline gives CDR1 LGHNA, CDR2 YSLEER. CDR3 sequence reads: CASSQDWTGSTDTQYF. The CDR3 region has the DNA TGCGCCAGCAGCCAAGATTGGACAGGGAGCACAGATACGCAGTATTTT.

This chain connects TRBV20-1 to TRBJ2-2; TRBD1 aligns across 10 bases. V was pared by 6 bases and J by 5 bases, with 9 bases of the junction left unmatched. The CDR3 loop spans 15 amino acids. Looked up from germline, CDR1 is DFQATT and CDR2 is SNEGSKA (reference sequence). The CDR3 DNA reads TGCAGTGCCCAGAGACAGGGGGCGCAAACCGGGGAGCTGTTTTTT. The encoded protein is CSAQRQGAQTGELFF.

This clonotype has a handful of counts. This chain joins TRBV20-1 and TRBJ2-1; perhaps D is TRBD1 or TRBD2 (6 bases each). The CDR3 is 16 residues long. From germline, CDR1 is DFQATT and CDR2 SNEGSKA (reference sequence). V was shortened by 4 bases and J by 2 bases, with 18 bases between the two germline ends. The CDR3, as DNA: TGCAGTGCTACCCTTCCACGGGGGCTAACCTACAATGAGCAGTTCTTC. This sequence encodes CSATLPRGLTYNEQFF.

The table lists this clonotype with a few counts. V and J are TRBV15 and TRBJ2-1, with D possibly being TRBD2 (6 bases). CDR1 and CDR2 from the germline V gene are LNHNV and YYDKDF (reference sequence). Trimming shortened V by 0 bases and J by 8 bases, and 11 bases separated the two germline ends. CDR3 length equals 14 residues. This CDR3 is CATSRDLAGHEQFF. The CDR3 nucleotides read TGTGCCACCAGCAGAGATTTGGCGGGGCATGAGCAGTTCTTC.

The V and J genes are TRBV5-1 and TRBJ1-1, with unresolved D. Germline CDR1 reads SGHRS; CDR2 reads YFSETQ. The CDR3 runs to 13 residues. V lost 5 bases, J lost 5 bases, and 13 bases lay in between. The CDR3 DNA reads as TGCGCCAGCAGTTCTCGAGCTACAACTGAAGCTTTCTTT. Translation gives CASSSRATTEAFF.

This sequence joins TRBV5-1 and TRBJ1-3; no firm D call. The germline gives CDR1 SGHRS, CDR2 YFSETQ. Trimming removed 0 bases at V and 0 bases at J, with 4 bases between. CDR3 length: 14 residues. CDR3 bases: TGCGCCAGCAGCTTGGAGTCCTCTGGAAACACCATATATTTT. This codes for CASSLESSGNTIYF.

This clonotype has more than one count but fewer than ten. V is TRBV12-3 or TRBV12-4 and J is TRBJ2-7, with D unresolved. V lost 6 bases to trimming and J lost 7 bases, with 16 bases between them. This CDR3 spans 13 amino acids. The CDR3, as DNA: TGTGCCAGCAGGAACTCTCGGGTGGGGGAGCAGTACTTC. Translating gives CASRNSRVGEQYF.